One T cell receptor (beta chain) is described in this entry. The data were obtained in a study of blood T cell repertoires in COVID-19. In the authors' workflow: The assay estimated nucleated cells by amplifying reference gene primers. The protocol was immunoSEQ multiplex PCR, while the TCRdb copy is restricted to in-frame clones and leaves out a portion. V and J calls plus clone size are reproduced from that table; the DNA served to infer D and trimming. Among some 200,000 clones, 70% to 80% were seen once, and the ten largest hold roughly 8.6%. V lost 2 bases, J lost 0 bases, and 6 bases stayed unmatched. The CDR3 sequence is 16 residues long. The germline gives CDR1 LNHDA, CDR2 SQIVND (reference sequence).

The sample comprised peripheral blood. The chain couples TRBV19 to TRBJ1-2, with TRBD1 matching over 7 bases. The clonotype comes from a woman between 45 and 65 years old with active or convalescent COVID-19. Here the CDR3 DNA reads TGTGCCAGTAGTATAAGCTCCCAGGGGGCTAACTATGGCTACACCTTC. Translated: CASSISSQGANYGYTF.